The 21 T cell receptor beta chains in this list originate from one sample, sequenced in a study of monozygotic twins with inflammatory bowel disease. After re-calling the 5' RACE reads, TCRdb lists one entry per CDR3 protein, DNA absent. The sample totals over 110,000 distinct CDR3 sequences. Material for sequencing was blood. These TCRs come from a human donor with ulcerative colitis or Crohn's disease, or a healthy co-twin of an affected twin (not recorded which).

V gene TRBV7-9 combines with J gene TRBJ1-3; TCRdb selects TRBD1, and the lack of DNA leaves this call unchecked. This CDR3 comprises 13 residues. The V gene's germline CDR1 is SEHNR and CDR2 FQNEAQ (reference sequence). The chain's CDR3 is CASYREFGNTIYF.

The chain has TRBV5-1 and TRBJ1-1; TCRdb proposes TRBD1, but this gene call is untestable without DNA. The CDR3 is 12 residues long. Germline CDR1 SGHRS, CDR2 YFSETQ. CDR3 in amino acids: CASGGTGTEAFF.

The V gene is TRBV4-2, the J gene TRBJ2-7. Looked up from germline, CDR1 is LGHNA and CDR2 is YNFKEQ. This CDR3 has 15 residues. CDR3 protein: CASSQDWVSYYEQYF.

This sequence joins TRBV24-1 and TRBJ2-1; TCRdb returns TRBD1, unconfirmable since there is no DNA. There are 16 residues in the CDR3. CDR1 is KGHDR and CDR2 is SFDVKD in the germline V gene. CDR3 protein: CATSQPTGGSAVVQFF.

The rearrangement uses TRBV5-1 and TRBJ2-3; TCRdb's D call, TRBD2, is unchecked because there is no DNA. Per germline, CDR1 SGHRS and CDR2 YFSETQ. This CDR3 is 18 amino acids long. The CDR3 is CASSETSGGISSTDTQYF.

V and J are TRBV5-1 and TRBJ2-1; the D call of TRBD2 rests on TCRdb alone, since no DNA is present to check it. Germline V lookup: CDR1 SGHRS, CDR2 YFSETQ. This CDR3 spans 16 amino acids. CDR3: CASSFITGSSYNEQFF.

The chain carries TRBV28 and TRBJ1-5; the D call from TCRdb, TRBD1, cannot be confirmed without DNA. CDR1 and CDR2 (germline): MDHEN, SYDVKM. The CDR3 has 16 residues. CDR3 loop: CASSFGHSEGNQPQHF.

The rearrangement uses TRBV27 and TRBJ2-5; TCRdb proposes TRBD1, but this gene call is untestable without DNA. Germline-derived CDR1 and CDR2 are MNHEY and SMNVEV (reference sequence). CDR3 length: 13 residues. Here the CDR3 reads CASSPWGAETQYF.

J is TRBJ1-2 and V is TRBV12-3 or TRBV12-4; absent DNA, TCRdb's TRBD1 call cannot be checked. The CDR3 is made up of 13 amino acids. CDR3 residues: CASSFGAVYGYTF.

The chain carries TRBV7-9 and TRBJ2-3; checking the TCRdb D call of TRBD1 is not possible without DNA. CDR1 and CDR2 from the germline V gene are SEHNR and FQNEAQ (reference sequence). The CDR3 is 15 amino acids. The CDR3 sequence: CASSPQQGPTDTQYF.

This chain joins TRBV5-1 and TRBJ2-3. Per the germline V gene, CDR1 is SGHRS and CDR2 is YFSETQ. The CDR3 totals 15 residues. The CDR3 sequence: CASSLSGTTTDTQYF.

This rearrangement joins TRBV5-1 to TRBJ2-1; with no DNA, the TCRdb D assignment of TRBD1 cannot be verified. The germline CDR1 and CDR2 sequences are SGHRS and YFSETQ. This CDR3 is built from 13 residues. Here the CDR3 reads CASKSGAYNEQFF.

J is TRBJ2-2 and V is TRBV6-2 or TRBV6-3; the D gene TCRdb calls, TRBD1, cannot be checked with no DNA. Germline CDR1 is MNHEY and CDR2 is SVGEGT. The CDR3 is 17 amino acids. The CDR3 is CASSKGLGGTNTGELFF.

CDR3 in amino acids: CAISQTDGGYEQYF. The chain is built from TRBV10-3 and TRBJ2-7. CDR3 length equals 14 residues. Germline V gene lookup returns CDR1 ENHRY and CDR2 SYGVKD.

CDR3 in amino acids: CASSLAGTGLGEQFF. The rearrangement links TRBV7-9 to TRBJ2-1; TCRdb proposes TRBD1, but this gene call is untestable without DNA. Germline lookup yields CDR1 SEHNR and CDR2 FQNEAQ (reference sequence). CDR3 size: 15 residues.

This CDR3 is CASSFEGRIAYEQYF. V usage is TRBV5-1 and J usage is TRBJ2-7; the TRBD1 assignment by TCRdb is unverifiable without DNA. Germline CDR1 and CDR2: SGHRS and YFSETQ. The CDR3 extends over 15 amino acids.

V gene TRBV29-1 combines with J gene TRBJ1-5; TCRdb returns TRBD1, unconfirmable since there is no DNA. CDR3 size: 14 residues. Looked up from germline, CDR1 is SQVTM and CDR2 is ANQGSEA. CDR3 in amino acids: CSVAAGTGNQPQHF.

This chain joins TRBV5-1 and TRBJ2-5. The CDR3 is 13 residues long. The V gene's germline CDR1 is SGHRS and CDR2 YFSETQ. The CDR3 sequence is CASSSGIQETQYF.

The chain carries TRBV27 and TRBJ1-6; the D call from TCRdb, TRBD1, cannot be confirmed without DNA. CDR3 length: 16 amino acids. The germline gives CDR1 MNHEY, CDR2 SMNVEV (reference sequence). CDR3: CASSFGGQGLDSPLHF.

The chain is built from TRBV4-3 and TRBJ2-3; TCRdb picks TRBD2, but there is no DNA to check that call. In germline, CDR1 is LGHNA, CDR2 YSLEER. CDR3 length: 19 residues. Here the CDR3 reads CASSQDTPGLAGGTDTQYF.

The rearrangement links TRBV7-6 to TRBJ1-1; TCRdb lists TRBD1, though no DNA is available to test this call. The V gene's germline CDR1 is SGHVS and CDR2 FNYEAQ. The CDR3 has 16 residues. CDR3 in amino acids: CASSLAIPGQEYEAFF.